This TCR beta chain was sequenced in a study of CXCR3-negative and CXCR3-positive naive CD8 T cells. It was by 5' RACE with UMI labels that the TRB cDNA libraries were prepared. Reanalyzing the 5' RACE reads, TCRdb keeps one entry per CDR3 protein, without DNA. The sample totals 23,000 or so distinct CDR3 sequences. Germline V gene data show CDR1 as SEHNR and CDR2 as FQNEAQ (reference sequence). The length of the CDR3 is 14 residues. V is TRBV7-9 and J is TRBJ2-3; TCRdb names TRBD1, which stays unverified in the absence of DNA. The sample comprised naive CXCR3- CD8+ T cells from blood. This sample's subset: CD45RO-CCR7+CD27+CD95- naive CD8+ T cells lacking CXCR3 (TNR3-). This sequence originates from a human donor in good health. Some clones in this sample may be carry-over from other donors' samples. This chain's CDR3 is CASVTGKALDTQYF. The full variable domain, its missing parts supplied by reference TRBV7-9 and TRBJ2-3, is DTGVSQNPRHKITKRGQNVTFRCDPISEHNRLYWYRQTLGQGPEFLTYFQNEAQLEKSRLLSDRFSAERPKGSFSTLEIQRTEQGDSAMYLCASVTGKALDTQYFGPGTRLTVL.